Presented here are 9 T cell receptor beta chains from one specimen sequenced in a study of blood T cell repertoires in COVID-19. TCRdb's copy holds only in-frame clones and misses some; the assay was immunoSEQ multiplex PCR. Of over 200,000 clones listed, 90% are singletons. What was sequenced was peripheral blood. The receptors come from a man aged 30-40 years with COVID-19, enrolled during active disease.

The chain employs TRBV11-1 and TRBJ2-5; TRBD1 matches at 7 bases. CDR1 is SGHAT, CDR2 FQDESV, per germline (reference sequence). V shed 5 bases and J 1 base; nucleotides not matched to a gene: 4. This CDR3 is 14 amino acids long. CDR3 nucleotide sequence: TGTGCCAGCAGCCCCGGGACAGTCCAAGAGACCCAGTACTTC. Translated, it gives CASSPGTVQETQYF.

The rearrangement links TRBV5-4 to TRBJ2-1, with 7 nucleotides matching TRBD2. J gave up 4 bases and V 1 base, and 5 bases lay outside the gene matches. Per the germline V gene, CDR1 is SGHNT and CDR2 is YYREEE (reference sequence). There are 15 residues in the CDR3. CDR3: CASSLRRGGYNEQFF. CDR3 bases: TGTGCCAGCAGCTTGCGCCGCGGGGGATACAATGAGCAGTTCTTC.

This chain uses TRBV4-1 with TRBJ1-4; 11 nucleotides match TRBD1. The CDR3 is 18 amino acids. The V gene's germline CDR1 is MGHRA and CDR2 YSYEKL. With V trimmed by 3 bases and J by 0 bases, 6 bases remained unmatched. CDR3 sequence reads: CASSHSGTGGATNEKLFF. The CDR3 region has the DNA TGCGCCAGCAGCCACTCCGGGACAGGGGGTGCAACTAATGAAAAACTGTTTTTT.

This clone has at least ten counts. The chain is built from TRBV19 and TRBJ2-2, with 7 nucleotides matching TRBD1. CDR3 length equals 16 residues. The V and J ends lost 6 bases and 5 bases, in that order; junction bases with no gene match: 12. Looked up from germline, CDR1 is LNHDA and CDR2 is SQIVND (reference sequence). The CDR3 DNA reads TGTGCCAGTAGGCCTAGGGCAGGGGGAAATACCGGGGAGCTGTTTTTT. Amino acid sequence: CASRPRAGGNTGELFF.

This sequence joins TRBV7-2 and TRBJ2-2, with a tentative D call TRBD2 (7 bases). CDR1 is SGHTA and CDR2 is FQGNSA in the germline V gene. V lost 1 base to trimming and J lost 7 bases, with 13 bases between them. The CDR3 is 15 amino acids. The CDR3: CASSLEGGAGGELFF. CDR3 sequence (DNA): TGTGCCAGCAGCTTAGAGGGGGGGGCTGGCGGGGAGCTGTTTTTT.

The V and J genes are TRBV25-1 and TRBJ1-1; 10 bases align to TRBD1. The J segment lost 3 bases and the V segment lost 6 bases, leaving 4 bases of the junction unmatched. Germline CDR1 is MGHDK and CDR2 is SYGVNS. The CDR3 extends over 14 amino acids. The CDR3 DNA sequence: TGTGCCAGCAGCCGACAGGGGGCCCACACTGAAGCTTTCTTT. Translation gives CASSRQGAHTEAFF.

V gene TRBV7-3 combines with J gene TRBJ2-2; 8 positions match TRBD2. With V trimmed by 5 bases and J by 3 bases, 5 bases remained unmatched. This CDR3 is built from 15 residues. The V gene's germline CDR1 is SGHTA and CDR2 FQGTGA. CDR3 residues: CASSPGTSYTGELFF. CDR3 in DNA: TGTGCCAGCAGCCCCGGGACTAGTTACACCGGGGAGCTGTTTTTT. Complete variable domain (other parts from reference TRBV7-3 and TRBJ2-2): GAGVSQTPSNKVTEKGKYVELRCDPISGHTALYWYRQSLGQGPEFLIYFQGTGAADDSGLPNDRFFAVRPEGSVSTLKIQRTERGDSAVYLCASSPGTSYTGELFFGEGSRLTVL.

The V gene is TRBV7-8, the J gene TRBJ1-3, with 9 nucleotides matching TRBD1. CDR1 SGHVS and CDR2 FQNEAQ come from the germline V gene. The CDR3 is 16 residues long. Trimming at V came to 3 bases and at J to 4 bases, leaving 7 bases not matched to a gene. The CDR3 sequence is CASSFTGTGRGNTIYF. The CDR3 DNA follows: TGTGCCAGCAGCTTTACCGGGACAGGGCGCGGAAACACCATATATTTT.

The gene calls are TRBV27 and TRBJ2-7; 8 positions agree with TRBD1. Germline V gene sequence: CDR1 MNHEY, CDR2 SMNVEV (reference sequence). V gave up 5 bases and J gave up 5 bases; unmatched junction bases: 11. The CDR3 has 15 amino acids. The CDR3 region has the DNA TGTGCCAGCAGTGCCCTTGGACAGGGTACCGACGAGCAGTACTTC. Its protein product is CASSALGQGTDEQYF.